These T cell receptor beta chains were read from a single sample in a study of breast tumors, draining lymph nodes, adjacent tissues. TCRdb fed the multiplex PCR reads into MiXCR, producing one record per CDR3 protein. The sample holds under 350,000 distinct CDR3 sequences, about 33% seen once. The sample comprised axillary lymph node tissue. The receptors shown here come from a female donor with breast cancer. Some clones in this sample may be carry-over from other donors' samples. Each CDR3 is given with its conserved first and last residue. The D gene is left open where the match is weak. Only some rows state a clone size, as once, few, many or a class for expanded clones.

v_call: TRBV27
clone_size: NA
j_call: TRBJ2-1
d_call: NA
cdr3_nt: TGTGCCAGCAGTCCTCTCAACAATGGGTATGAGCAGTTCTTC
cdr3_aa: CASSPLNNGYEQFF

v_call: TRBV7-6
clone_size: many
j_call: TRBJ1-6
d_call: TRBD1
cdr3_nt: TGTGCCAGCAGCCAGGGGACAGGGGGACAGTCACCCCTCCACTTT
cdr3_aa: CASSQGTGGQSPLHF

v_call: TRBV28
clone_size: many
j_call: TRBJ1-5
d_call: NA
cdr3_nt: TGTGCCATACGACTGGGAAATCAGCCCCAGCATTTT
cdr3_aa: CAIRLGNQPQHF

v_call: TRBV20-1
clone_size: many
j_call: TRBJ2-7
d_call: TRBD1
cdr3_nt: TGCAGTGCTAGACCTTTGGACAGGATGGGGGAGCAGTACTTC
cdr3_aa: CSARPLDRMGEQYF

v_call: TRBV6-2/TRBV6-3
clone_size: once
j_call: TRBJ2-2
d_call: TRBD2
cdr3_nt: TGTGCCAGCAGCCGGACTAGCGGAGAGAACACCGGGGAGCTGTTTTTT
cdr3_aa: CASSRTSGENTGELFF

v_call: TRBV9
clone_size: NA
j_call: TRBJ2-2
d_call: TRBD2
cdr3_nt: TGTGCCAGCAGCGTAGGACTAGCGGGAGGCGGCGGGGAGCTGTTTTTT
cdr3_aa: CASSVGLAGGGGELFF

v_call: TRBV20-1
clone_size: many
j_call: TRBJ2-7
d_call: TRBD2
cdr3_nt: TGCAGTGCTAGTAGTCCCCCCGGAGGTAGCGGGTACTCCTACGAGCAGTACTTC
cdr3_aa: CSASSPPGGSGYSYEQYF

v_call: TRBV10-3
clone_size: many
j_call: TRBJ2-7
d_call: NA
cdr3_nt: TGTGCCATCAGTGCACTGGGTAGCGAAAGTGAGCAGTACTTC
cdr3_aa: CAISALGSESEQYF

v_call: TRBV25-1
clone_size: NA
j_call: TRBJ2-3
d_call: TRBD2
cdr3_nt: TGTGCCAGCAGTTATGCGGGACTAGCGGGAGGGGGCACAGATACGCAGTATTTT
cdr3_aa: CASSYAGLAGGGTDTQYF

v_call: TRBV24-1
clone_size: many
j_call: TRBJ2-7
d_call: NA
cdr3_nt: TGTGCCACCAGTGATGGAGGGAGACACGAGCAGTACTTC
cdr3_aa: CATSDGGRHEQYF

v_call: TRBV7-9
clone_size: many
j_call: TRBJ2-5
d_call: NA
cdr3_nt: TGTGCCAGCAGCTTATCCTTGGGGGGACAAGAGACCCAGTACTTC
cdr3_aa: CASSLSLGGQETQYF

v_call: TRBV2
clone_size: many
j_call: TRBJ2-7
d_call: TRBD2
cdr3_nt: TGTGCCAGCAGTGTAACGGGAGGGCCAGTCGAGCAGTACTTC
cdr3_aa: CASSVTGGPVEQYF

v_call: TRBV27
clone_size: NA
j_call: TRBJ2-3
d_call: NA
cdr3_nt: TGTGCCAGCGGGTCAGATGCGCAGTATTTT
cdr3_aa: CASGSDAQYF

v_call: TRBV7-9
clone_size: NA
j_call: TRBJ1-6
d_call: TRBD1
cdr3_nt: TGTGCCAGCAGCAAGACAGGGGCCAGCAATTCACCCCTCCACTTT
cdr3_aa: CASSKTGASNSPLHF

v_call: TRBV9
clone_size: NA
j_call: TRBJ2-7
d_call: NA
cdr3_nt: TGTGCCAGCTCACGTTCTCAACTGGAGGGGACGGGGACCTACGAGCAGTACTTC
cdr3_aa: CASSRSQLEGTGTYEQYF

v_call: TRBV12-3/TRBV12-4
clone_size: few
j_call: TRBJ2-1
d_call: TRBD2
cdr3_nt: TGTGCCAGCACCCCCGTAGCGGGGACTAGCGGAAAAGAGCAGTTCTTC
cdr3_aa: CASTPVAGTSGKEQFF

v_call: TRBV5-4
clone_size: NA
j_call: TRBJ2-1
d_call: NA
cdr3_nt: TGTGCCAGCAGCTTAGGGCGGAATGAGCAGTCCTTC
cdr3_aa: CASSLGRNEQSF

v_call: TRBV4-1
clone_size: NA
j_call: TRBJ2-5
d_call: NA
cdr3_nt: TGCGCCAGCAGCCAAGATTGGGGGGGACATTTGGGGACCCAGTACTTC
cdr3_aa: CASSQDWGGHLGTQYF

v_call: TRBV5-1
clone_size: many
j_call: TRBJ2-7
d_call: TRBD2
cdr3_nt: TGCGCCAGCAGCTTGGGCGTGGCGCTAGCGGGATCCTACGAGCAGTACTTC
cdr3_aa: CASSLGVALAGSYEQYF

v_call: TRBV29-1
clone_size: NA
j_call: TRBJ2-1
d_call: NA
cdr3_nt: TGCAGCGTTGTGCAAGGGACCGGGGGTAATGAGCAGTTCTTC
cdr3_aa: CSVVQGTGGNEQFF

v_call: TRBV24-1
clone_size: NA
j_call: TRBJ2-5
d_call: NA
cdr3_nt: TGTGCCACCGGGGGGTCCTACGAGCAGGGCCGGGAGACCCAGTACTTC
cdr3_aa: CATGGSYEQGRETQYF

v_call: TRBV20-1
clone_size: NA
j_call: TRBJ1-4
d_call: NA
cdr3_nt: TGCAGTGCTAGTCGTCCAGCGTCAAAAGAAAAACTGTTTTTT
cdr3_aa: CSASRPASKEKLFF